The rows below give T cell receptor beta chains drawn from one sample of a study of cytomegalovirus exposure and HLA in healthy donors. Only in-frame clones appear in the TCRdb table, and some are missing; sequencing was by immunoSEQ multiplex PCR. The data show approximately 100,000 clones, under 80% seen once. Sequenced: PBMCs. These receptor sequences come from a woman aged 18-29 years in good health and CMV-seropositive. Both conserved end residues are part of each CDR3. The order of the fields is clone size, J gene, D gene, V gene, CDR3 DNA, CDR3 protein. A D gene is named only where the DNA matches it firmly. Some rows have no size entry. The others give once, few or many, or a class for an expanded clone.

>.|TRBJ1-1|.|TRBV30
TGTGCCTGGACCTGGGCGCTAATGAACACTGAAGCTTTCTTT
CAWTWALMNTEAFF
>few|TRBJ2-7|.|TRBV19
TGTGCCAGTAGTCCCGGGGCGGGAAACTCCTACGAGCAGTACTTC
CASSPGAGNSYEQYF
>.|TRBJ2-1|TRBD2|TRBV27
TGTGCCAGCAGCCTCGGGGGGGATTCCTACAATGAGCAGTTCTTC
CASSLGGDSYNEQFF
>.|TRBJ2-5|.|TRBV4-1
TGCGCCAGCAGCCGTCCCGGGACAACCGGAGAGACCCAGTACTTC
CASSRPGTTGETQYF
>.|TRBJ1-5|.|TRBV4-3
TGCGCCAGCAGCCAAGAGAGAGGGCAGCCCCAGCATTTT
CASSQERGQPQHF
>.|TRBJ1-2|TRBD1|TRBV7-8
TGTGCCAGCAGCGTAGACAGGGTTGGAGGCTACACCTTC
CASSVDRVGGYTF
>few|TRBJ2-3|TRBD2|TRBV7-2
TGTGCCAGCAGCAACCGACTAGCGGGAGGGTATGGGAACACAGATACGCAGTATTTT
CASSNRLAGGYGNTDTQYF
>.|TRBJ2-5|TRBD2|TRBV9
TGTGCCAGCAGCGTAGCGGGCGGGCTAGCGGGACTGGGAGAGACCCAGTACTTC
CASSVAGGLAGLGETQYF
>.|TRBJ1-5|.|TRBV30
TGTGCCTGGAGTAGGGGGGGGGCAGGAAATCAGCCCCAGCATTTT
CAWSRGGAGNQPQHF
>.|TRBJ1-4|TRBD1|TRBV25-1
TGTGCCAGCAGACCACTGGCGGGACAGGATAGGGAAAAACTGTTTTTT
CASRPLAGQDREKLFF
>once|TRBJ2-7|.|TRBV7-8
TGTGCCAGCAGCTTAGCTGGAGTTGGCTCGTGGCAGTACTTC
CASSLAGVGSWQYF
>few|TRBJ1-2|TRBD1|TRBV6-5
TGTGCCAGCAGTCCAGGGACAGGGGGCTTTAGGGGCTACACCTTC
CASSPGTGGFRGYTF
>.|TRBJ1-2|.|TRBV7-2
TGTGCCAGCAGCTTAGATGGCAGGGCGGGGTATGGCTACACCTTC
CASSLDGRAGYGYTF
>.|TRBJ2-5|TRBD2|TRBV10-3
TGTGCCATCAGCGGGACTAGCTTCGGGGAGACCCAGTACTTC
CAISGTSFGETQYF
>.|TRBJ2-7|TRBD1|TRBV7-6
TGTGCCAGCAGCTTAGCTGGGACAGAGCTCTCCTACGAGCAGTACTTC
CASSLAGTELSYEQYF
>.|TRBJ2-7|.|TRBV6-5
TGTGCCAGCAGTTACGCGACAGGTCCAACCTACGAGCAGTACTTC
CASSYATGPTYEQYF
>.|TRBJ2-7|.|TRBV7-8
TGTGCCAGCAGCCCTAACCCCGGGGGCGAGCAGTACTTC
CASSPNPGGEQYF
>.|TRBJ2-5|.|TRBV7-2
TGTGCCAGCAGCCTGACTAGGACAGAGACCCAGTACTTC
CASSLTRTETQYF
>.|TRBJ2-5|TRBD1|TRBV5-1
TGCGCCAGCAGCTTCGACAGGGGGCGCGGTCCGAAAGAGACCCAGTACTTC
CASSFDRGRGPKETQYF
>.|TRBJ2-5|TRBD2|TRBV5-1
TGCGCCAGCAGCTTGGTTCTAGCGGGAGAGACCCAGTACTTC
CASSLVLAGETQYF
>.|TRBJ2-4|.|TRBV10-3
TGTGCCATCAGTGAGGTCTTATTAGCCAAAAACATTCAGTACTTC
CAISEVLLAKNIQYF
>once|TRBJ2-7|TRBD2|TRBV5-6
TGTGCCAGCAGCGCCGGACTAGCGGTGGGCTACGAGCAGTACTTC
CASSAGLAVGYEQYF
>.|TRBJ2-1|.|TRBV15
TGTGCCACCAGCAGAGTTATGGGGGGAGCTTACAATGAGCAGTTCTTC
CATSRVMGGAYNEQFF
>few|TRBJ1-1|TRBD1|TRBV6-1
TGTGCCGGCCGAGAAGGGGGCGGTTCGACTGAAGCTTTCTTT
CAGREGGGSTEAFF
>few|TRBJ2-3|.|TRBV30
TGTGCCTGGAGTGTACTTCGTACGCTCGGTCGCGGAGGGAGCACAGATACGCAGTATTTT
CAWSVLRTLGRGGSTDTQYF
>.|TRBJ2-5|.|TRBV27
TGTGCCAGCAGTTTGGACAGAAACCAAGAGACCCAGTACTTC
CASSLDRNQETQYF
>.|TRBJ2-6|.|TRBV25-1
TGTGCCAGCACTCAGGGGTGGGGGGCCAACGTCCTGACTTTC
CASTQGWGANVLTF
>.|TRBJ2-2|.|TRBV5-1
TGCGCCAGCAGCTTGGGGAGCGGGGAGCTGTTTTTT
CASSLGSGELFF
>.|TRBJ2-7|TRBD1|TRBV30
TGTGCCTGGAGTTTAGGACAGGGGAACGAGCAGTACTTC
CAWSLGQGNEQYF
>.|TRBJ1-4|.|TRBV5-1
TGCGCCAGCAGGGGGCAGGAGAATGAAAAACTGTTTTTT
CASRGQENEKLFF